The 19 T cell receptor beta chains reported below all come from one sample, sequenced in a study of cytomegalovirus exposure and HLA in healthy donors. The PCR had 60 Vbeta and 13 Jbeta primers. This table comes from immunoSEQ multiplex PCR, and its TCRdb copy is limited to in-frame clones, with some not included. This table holds around 120,000 clones, 60% to 75% found once. Sequencing input: PBMCs. The receptors originated from a man in his forties in good health and CMV-seropositive.

The rearrangement links TRBV7-9 to TRBJ1-2, with D possibly being TRBD1 (6 bases). The germline V gene has CDR1 SEHNR and CDR2 FQNEAQ (reference sequence). The germline V and J ends were trimmed by 4 bases and 8 bases, with 14 bases remaining between them. The CDR3 is made up of 13 amino acids. The CDR3 loop reads CASSSGGRWGYTF. Written as DNA, the CDR3 is TGTGCCAGCAGCTCCGGGGGGCGTTGGGGCTACACCTTC.

The chain employs TRBV19 and TRBJ2-5, with 8 bases lining up with TRBD2. J lost 5 bases, V lost 6 bases, and 8 bases had no gene match. Germline V lookup: CDR1 LNHDA, CDR2 SQIVND (reference sequence). This CDR3 has 14 amino acids. The CDR3 is CASRNGRAQETQYF. For the CDR3, the DNA is TGTGCCAGTAGGAACGGGAGGGCCCAGGAGACCCAGTACTTC.

This sequence joins TRBV5-6 and TRBJ2-1; D is perhaps TRBD1 (6 bases). This CDR3 region has 16 residues. V lost 0 bases to trimming and J lost 0 bases, with 10 bases between them. From germline, CDR1 is SGHDT and CDR2 YYEEEE. CDR3 sequence reads: CASSLAGVSSYNEQFF. The DNA for the CDR3 is TGTGCCAGCAGCTTGGCAGGGGTCAGCTCCTACAATGAGCAGTTCTTC. Drawing the rest from reference TRBV5-6 and TRBJ2-1, the complete variable domain is DAGVTQSPTHLIKTRGQQVTLRCSPKSGHDTVSWYQQALGQGPQFIFQYYEEEERQRGNFPDRFSGHQFPNYSSELNVNALLLGDSALYLCASSLAGVSSYNEQFFGPGTRLTVL.

The chain has TRBV2 and TRBJ2-1; possibly TRBD2 for D (6 bases). Trimming left V 7 bases short and J 0 bases short, with 16 bases between. The V gene's germline CDR1 is SNHLY and CDR2 FYNNEI. The CDR3 totals 16 residues. The CDR3, as DNA: TGTGCCAGCACCCCCGGGACTTACAGCTCCTACAATGAGCAGTTCTTC. This sequence encodes CASTPGTYSSYNEQFF. Based on the CDR3 plus reference TRBV2 and TRBJ2-1, the full variable domain is EPEVTQTPSHQVTQMGQEVILRCVPISNHLYFYWYRQILGQKVEFLVSFYNNEISEKSEIFDDQFSVERPDGSNFTLKIRSTKLEDSAMYFCASTPGTYSSYNEQFFGPGTRLTVL.

This clone turned up a few times. The J gene is TRBJ1-1, the V gene TRBV6-5; D remains ambiguous. Germline V CDR1 and CDR2: MNHEY, SVGAGI. The CDR3 covers 13 residues. The ends were cut back, 2 bases at V and 4 bases at J, with 8 bases in the middle. For the CDR3, the DNA is TGTGCCAGCAGTTACGATGGTAGCACTGAAGCTTTCTTT. Translated, it gives CASSYDGSTEAFF.

This clone occurred a few times. The J gene is TRBJ2-7, the V gene TRBV29-1; TRBD2 agrees at 13 bases. This CDR3 is built from 15 residues. Germline lookup yields CDR1 SQVTM and CDR2 ANQGSEA. V dropped 4 bases and J dropped 0; count of bases not matched to a gene: 3. The CDR3 sequence is CSVVGTSGVSYEQYF. CDR3 DNA sequence: TGCAGCGTTGTTGGGACTAGCGGGGTCTCCTACGAGCAGTACTTC.

The V gene is TRBV5-6, the J gene TRBJ2-5; D not certain. Trimming took 2 bases from V and 3 from J, leaving 5 bases between them. CDR1 is SGHDT and CDR2 is YYEEEE in the germline V gene. CDR3 size: 12 residues. CDR3 loop: CASSFQEETQYF. CDR3 DNA sequence: TGTGCCAGCAGCTTTCAGGAAGAGACCCAGTACTTC.

This clone was counted a single time. V usage is TRBV10-2 and J usage is TRBJ2-7, with D tentatively TRBD1 (5 bases). Germline assignment: CDR1 WSHSY and CDR2 SAAADI. The CDR3 extends over 12 amino acids. V lost 7 bases and J lost 3, with 10 bases in between. The CDR3 DNA follows: TGCGCCAGCACGTGGCAGGGCTACGAGCAGTACTTC. It codes for CASTWQGYEQYF.

V and J are TRBV12-5 and TRBJ1-2; 8 bases agree with TRBD1. The V and J ends lost 6 bases and 2 bases, in that order; junction bases with no gene match: 11. There are 16 residues in the CDR3. Germline-derived CDR1 and CDR2 are LGHNT and FRNRAP. In DNA, the CDR3 is TGTGCTAGTGGCCCTCGGACAGGGAGAGGGAACTATGGCTACACCTTC. Protein: CASGPRTGRGNYGYTF. Full variable domain (missing parts from reference TRBV12-5 and TRBJ1-2): DARVTQTPRHKVTEMGQEVTMRCQPILGHNTVFWYRQTMMQGLELLAYFRNRAPLDDSGMPKDRFSAEMPDATLATLKIQPSEPRDSAVYFCASGPRTGRGNYGYTFGSGTRLTVV.

This chain connects TRBV6-4 to TRBJ1-5; TRBD1 matches at 11 bases. Germline assignment: CDR1 MRHNA and CDR2 SNTAGT. V was clipped by 11 bases and J by 0 bases; unmatched bases: 6. The CDR3 is made up of 15 amino acids. The CDR3 region has the DNA TGTGCCGGGGGACAGGGGGTTCATAGCAATCAGCCCCAGCATTTT. Its translation: CAGGQGVHSNQPQHF.

The V gene is TRBV11-2, the J gene TRBJ1-1; 10 positions agree with TRBD1. Germline V gives CDR1 SGHAT, CDR2 FQNNGV. The CDR3 contains 17 residues. The trim removed 2 bases at V and 0 bases at J, leaving 6 bases unmatched. CDR3 coding DNA: TGTGCCAGCAGCTTACTGGACAGGGGGATTATGAACACTGAAGCTTTCTTT. Its protein product is CASSLLDRGIMNTEAFF.

This clone was counted only a few times. The chain couples TRBV30 to TRBJ2-7; D possibly corresponds to TRBD1 (6 bases). V was clipped by 5 bases and J by 7 bases, with 21 bases between them. Germline loops: CDR1 GTSNPN, CDR2 SVGIG (reference sequence). This CDR3 is built from 14 residues. Written as DNA, the CDR3 is TGTGCCTGGGGGTCGTTTACAGGGAGTGGAGAGCAGTACTTC. Amino acids: CAWGSFTGSGEQYF.

V gene TRBV6-1 combines with J gene TRBJ1-6; 7 bases line up with TRBD1. The CDR3 consists of 15 residues. The J segment lost 7 bases and the V segment lost 6 bases, leaving 9 bases of the junction unmatched. Germline V gene sequence: CDR1 MNHNS, CDR2 SASEGT. CDR3 coding DNA: TGTGCCAGCAGCGAGACCGGGACAGAAAATTCACCCCTCCACTTT. Encoded protein: CASSETGTENSPLHF.

The rearrangement joins TRBV7-9 to TRBJ2-7; 8 bases fit TRBD1. This CDR3 region has 15 residues. Germline values: CDR1 SEHNR, CDR2 FQNEAQ (reference sequence). The V segment lost 4 bases and the J segment 2 bases; nucleotides outside the gene matches: 7. CDR3 in amino acids: CASSSRQGSTYEQYF. DNA of the CDR3: TGTGCCAGCAGCTCTAGACAGGGGAGCACCTACGAGCAGTACTTC.

This clone turned up a few times. The V and J genes are TRBV10-3 and TRBJ2-7; 9 nucleotides align to TRBD1. Germline trimming cut 8 bases from V and 2 bases from J; bases unmatched to any gene: 10. This CDR3 contains 15 residues. Germline-derived CDR1 and CDR2 are ENHRY and SYGVKD. CDR3 in DNA: TGTGCCATCCGAGAAGGGACAGGGTCGACCTACGAGCAGTACGTC. Its translation is CAIREGTGSTYEQYV.

This chain links TRBV11-2 with TRBJ1-4; D remains unclear. The germline V gene has CDR1 SGHAT and CDR2 FQNNGV. With 2 bases removed from V and 4 bases from J, the gap between germline ends came to 8 bases. This CDR3 has 14 residues. CDR3: CASSLSGLNEKLFF. The CDR3 DNA follows: TGTGCCAGCAGCTTATCAGGACTTAATGAAAAACTGTTTTTT.

This chain joins TRBV7-2 and TRBJ1-4; 10 bases fit TRBD1. Germline trimming cut 3 bases from V and 5 bases from J; bases unmatched to any gene: 0. The CDR3 is 14 amino acids. Germline V gene data show CDR1 as SGHTA and CDR2 as FQGNSA. The CDR3 region has the DNA TGTGCCAGCAGCTTGGGACAGGGGAATGAAAAACTGTTTTTT. Translating gives CASSLGQGNEKLFF.

This clone has only a few counts. This chain connects TRBV6-1 to TRBJ2-7; weak D call: TRBD1 (7 bases). Deletions cut 3 bases from V and 5 bases from J, with 20 bases between. CDR1 is MNHNS and CDR2 is SASEGT in the germline V gene. There are 16 residues in the CDR3. DNA of the CDR3: TGTGCCAGCAGTGAGGATTTGGGGCAGGGGGGAGACGAGCAGTACGTC. It is translated as CASSEDLGQGGDEQYV.

This sequence joins TRBV5-6 and TRBJ2-3; 10 bases line up with TRBD2. V trimming: 3 bases; J trimming: 1 base; junction bases outside the gene matches: 2. The CDR3 consists of 15 residues. CDR1 is SGHDT, CDR2 YYEEEE, per germline. The CDR3 nucleotides are TGTGCCAGCAGCTCCGGGACTAGCGGCACAGATACGCAGTATTTT. Protein: CASSSGTSGTDTQYF.